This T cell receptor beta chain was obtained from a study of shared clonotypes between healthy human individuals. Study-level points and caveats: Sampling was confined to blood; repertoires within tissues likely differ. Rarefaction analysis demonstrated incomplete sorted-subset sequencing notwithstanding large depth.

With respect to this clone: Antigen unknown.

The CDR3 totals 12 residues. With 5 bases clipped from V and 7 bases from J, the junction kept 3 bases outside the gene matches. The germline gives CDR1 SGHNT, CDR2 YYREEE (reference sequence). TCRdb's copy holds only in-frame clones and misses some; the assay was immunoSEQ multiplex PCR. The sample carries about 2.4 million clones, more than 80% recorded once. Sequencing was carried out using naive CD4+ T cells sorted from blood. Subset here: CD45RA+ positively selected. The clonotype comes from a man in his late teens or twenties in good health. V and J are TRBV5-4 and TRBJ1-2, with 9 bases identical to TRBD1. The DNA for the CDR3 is TGTGCCAGCAGTACAGGGGGCGGTGGCTACACCTTC. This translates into CASSTGGGGYTF.